This T cell receptor (beta chain) is drawn from a study of B cell selection in AIRE deficiency. General study points: CDR3s were shorter in shared Treg sequences, reflecting few non-templated nucleotide insertions.

Regulatory T cells were sorted as CD4+CD25hiCD127low/negative cells. A remark on this clone: Its matching antigen is unknown.

TCRdb keeps only in-frame clones here, not all; method: immunoSEQ multiplex PCR. The sample records about 26,000 clones, over 80% being singletons. Trimming removed 4 bases from V and 0 bases from J, with 10 bases in between. This CDR3 spans 15 amino acids. Germline V CDR1 and CDR2: SGDLS, YYNGEE. The specimen sequenced was CD4+CD25+ Tregs sorted from PBMCs. This clonotype was sampled from a human donor in good health. The chain recombines TRBV9 with TRBJ1-4, with D unresolved. CDR3 sequence (DNA): TGTGCCAGCAGCCCGGGCTTAGCAACTAATGAAAAACTGTTTTTT. Its protein is CASSPGLATNEKLFF.